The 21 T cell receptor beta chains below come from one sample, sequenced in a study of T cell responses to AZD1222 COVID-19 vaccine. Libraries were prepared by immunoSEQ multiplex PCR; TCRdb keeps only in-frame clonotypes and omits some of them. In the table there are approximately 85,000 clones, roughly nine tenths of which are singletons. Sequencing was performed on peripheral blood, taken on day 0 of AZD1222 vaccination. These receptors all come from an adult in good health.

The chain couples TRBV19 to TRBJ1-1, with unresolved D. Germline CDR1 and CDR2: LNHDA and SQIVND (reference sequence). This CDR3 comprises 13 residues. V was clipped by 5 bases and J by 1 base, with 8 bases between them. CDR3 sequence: CASSYSQNTEAFF. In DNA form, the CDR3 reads TGTGCCAGTAGTTACTCCCAGAACACTGAAGCTTTCTTT.

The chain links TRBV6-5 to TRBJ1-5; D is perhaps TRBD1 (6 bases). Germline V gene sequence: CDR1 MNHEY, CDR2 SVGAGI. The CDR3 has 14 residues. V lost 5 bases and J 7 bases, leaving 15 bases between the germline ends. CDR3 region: CASSPGGGWQPQHF. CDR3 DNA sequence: TGTGCCAGCAGTCCCGGAGGGGGATGGCAGCCCCAGCATTTT.

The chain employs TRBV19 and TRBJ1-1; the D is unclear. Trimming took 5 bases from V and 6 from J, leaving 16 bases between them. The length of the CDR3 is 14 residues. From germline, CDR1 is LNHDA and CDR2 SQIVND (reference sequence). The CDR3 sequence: CASSALDGRAEAFF. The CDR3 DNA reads TGTGCCAGTAGTGCCTTGGACGGGCGGGCTGAAGCTTTCTTT.

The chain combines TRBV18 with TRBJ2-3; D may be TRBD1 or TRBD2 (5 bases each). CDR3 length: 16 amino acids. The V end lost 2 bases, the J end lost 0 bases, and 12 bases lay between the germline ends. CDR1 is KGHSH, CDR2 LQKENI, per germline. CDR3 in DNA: TGTGCCAGCTCACCAATACGAGGGGCTAGCACAGATACGCAGTATTTT. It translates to CASSPIRGASTDTQYF. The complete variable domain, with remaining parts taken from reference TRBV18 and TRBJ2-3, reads NAGVMQNPRHLVRRRGQEARLRCSPMKGHSHVYWYRQLPEEGLKFMVYLQKENIIDESGMPKERFSAEFPKEGPSILRIQQVVRGDSAAYFCASSPIRGASTDTQYFGPGTRLTVL.

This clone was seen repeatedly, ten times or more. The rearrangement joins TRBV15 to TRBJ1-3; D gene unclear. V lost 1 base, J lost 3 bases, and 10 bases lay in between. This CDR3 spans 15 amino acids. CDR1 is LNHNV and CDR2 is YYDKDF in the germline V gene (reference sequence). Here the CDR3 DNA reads TGTGCCACCAGCAGAGGTTCGGCATTTGGAAACACCATATATTTT. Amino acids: CATSRGSAFGNTIYF.

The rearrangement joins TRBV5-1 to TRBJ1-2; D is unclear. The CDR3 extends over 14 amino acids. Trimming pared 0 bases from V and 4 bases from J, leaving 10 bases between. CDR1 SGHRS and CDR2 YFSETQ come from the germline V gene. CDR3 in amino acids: CASSLEGPAYGYTF. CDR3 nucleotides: TGCGCCAGCAGCTTGGAAGGGCCAGCCTATGGCTACACCTTC.

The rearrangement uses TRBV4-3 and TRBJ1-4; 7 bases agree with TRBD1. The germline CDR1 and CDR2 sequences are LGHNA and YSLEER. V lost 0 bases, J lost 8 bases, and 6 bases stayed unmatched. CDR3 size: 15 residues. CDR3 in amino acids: CASSQEGGSGEKLFF. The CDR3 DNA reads TGCGCCAGCAGCCAAGAAGGGGGCTCGGGGGAAAAACTGTTTTTT.

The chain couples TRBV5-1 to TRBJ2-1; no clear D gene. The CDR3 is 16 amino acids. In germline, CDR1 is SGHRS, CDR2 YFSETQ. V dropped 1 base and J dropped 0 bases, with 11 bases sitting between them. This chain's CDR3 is CASSLPSHNSYNEQFF. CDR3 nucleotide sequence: TGCGCCAGCAGCTTGCCGTCCCACAACTCCTACAATGAGCAGTTCTTC.

In DNA form, the CDR3 reads TGTGCCATCAGTGACTGGACAGGGGATGGCTACACCTTC. Translated, it gives CAISDWTGDGYTF. The gene calls are TRBV10-3 and TRBJ1-2; the match to TRBD1 covers 9 bases. V lost 3 bases, J lost 6 bases, and 2 bases stayed unmatched. Per the germline V gene, CDR1 is ENHRY and CDR2 is SYGVKD. The CDR3 covers 13 residues.

For the CDR3, the DNA is TGTGCCAGCAGCTACGGACAGGGCGCGAACACCGGGGAGCTGTTTTTT. It yields the protein CASSYGQGANTGELFF. The chain joins TRBV3-1 (or the pseudogene TRBV3-2) to TRBJ2-2, with 8 bases that match TRBD1. Germline V gene data show CDR1 as LGHDT and CDR2 as YNNKEL (reference sequence). The junction had 5 bases not matched to a gene; V was cut back by 5 bases and J by 0 bases. This CDR3 is built from 16 residues.

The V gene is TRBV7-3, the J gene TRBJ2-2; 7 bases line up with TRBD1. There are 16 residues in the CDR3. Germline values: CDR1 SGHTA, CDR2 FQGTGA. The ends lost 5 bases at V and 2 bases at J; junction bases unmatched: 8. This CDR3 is CASSGVGGLNTGELFF. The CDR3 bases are TGTGCCAGCAGCGGGGTAGGGGGCCTAAACACCGGGGAGCTGTTTTTT.

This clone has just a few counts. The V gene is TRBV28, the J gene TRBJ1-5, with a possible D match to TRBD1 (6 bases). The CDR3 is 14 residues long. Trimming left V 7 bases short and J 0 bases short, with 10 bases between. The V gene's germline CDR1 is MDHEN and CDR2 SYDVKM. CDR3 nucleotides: TGTGCCAGCATGGGGACAATTAGCAATCAGCCCCAGCATTTT. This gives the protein CASMGTISNQPQHF.

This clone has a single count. The CDR3 loop reads CASSTSGRDQETQYF. The DNA for the CDR3 is TGTGCCAGCAGCACTAGCGGGAGGGATCAAGAGACCCAGTACTTC. The rearrangement joins TRBV7-2 to TRBJ2-5; 13 bases are shared with TRBD2. Unmatched junction bases numbered 2, after V lost 5 bases and J lost 2 bases. The V gene's germline CDR1 is SGHTA and CDR2 FQGNSA. The CDR3 sequence is 15 residues long.

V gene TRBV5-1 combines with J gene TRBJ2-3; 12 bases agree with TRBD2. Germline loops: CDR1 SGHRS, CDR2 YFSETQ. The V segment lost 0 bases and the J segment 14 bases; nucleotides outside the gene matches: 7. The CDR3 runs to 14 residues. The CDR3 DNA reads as TGCGCCAGCAGCTTGGCCACGGGACTAGCGGGTGGGTATTTT. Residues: CASSLATGLAGGYF.

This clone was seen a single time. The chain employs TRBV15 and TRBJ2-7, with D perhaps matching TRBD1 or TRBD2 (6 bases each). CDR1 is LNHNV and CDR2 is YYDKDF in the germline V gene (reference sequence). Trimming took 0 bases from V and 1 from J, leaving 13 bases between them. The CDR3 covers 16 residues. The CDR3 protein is CATSRDRGERSYEQYF. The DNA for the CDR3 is TGTGCCACCAGCAGAGATAGGGGGGAGAGGTCCTACGAGCAGTACTTC.

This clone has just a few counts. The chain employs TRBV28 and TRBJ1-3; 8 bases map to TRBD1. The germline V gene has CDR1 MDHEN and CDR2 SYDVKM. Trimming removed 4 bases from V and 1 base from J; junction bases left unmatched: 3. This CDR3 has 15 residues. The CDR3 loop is CASSSDRGSGNTIYF. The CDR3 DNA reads TGTGCCAGCAGTTCCGACAGGGGATCTGGAAACACCATATATTTT.

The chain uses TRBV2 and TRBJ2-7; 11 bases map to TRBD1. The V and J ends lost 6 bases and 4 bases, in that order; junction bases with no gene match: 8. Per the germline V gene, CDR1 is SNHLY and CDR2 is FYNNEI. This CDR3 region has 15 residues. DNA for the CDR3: TGTGCCAGCAGAGTCTTGGGACAGGGGGTTTACGAGCAGTACTTC. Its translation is CASRVLGQGVYEQYF.

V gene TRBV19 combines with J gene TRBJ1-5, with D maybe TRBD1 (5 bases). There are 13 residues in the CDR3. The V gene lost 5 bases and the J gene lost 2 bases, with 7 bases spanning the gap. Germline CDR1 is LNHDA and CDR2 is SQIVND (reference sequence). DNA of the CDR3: TGTGCCAGTAGTGACAGTGGCAATCAGCCCCAGCATTTT. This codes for CASSDSGNQPQHF.

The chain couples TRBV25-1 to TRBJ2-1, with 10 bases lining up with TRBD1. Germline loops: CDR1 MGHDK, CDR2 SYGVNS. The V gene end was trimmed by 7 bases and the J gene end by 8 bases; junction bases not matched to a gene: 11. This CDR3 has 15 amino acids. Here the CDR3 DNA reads TGTGCCAGCACCCCCTCCGGGACAGGGGCCCATGAGCAGTTCTTC. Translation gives CASTPSGTGAHEQFF.

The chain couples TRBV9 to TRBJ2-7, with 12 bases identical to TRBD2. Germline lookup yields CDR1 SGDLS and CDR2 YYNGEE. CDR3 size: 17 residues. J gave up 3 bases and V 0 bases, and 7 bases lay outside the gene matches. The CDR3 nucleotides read TGTGCCAGCAGCGTAGCTTTGGAGACTAGCGGGAGCTACGAGCAGTACTTC. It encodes CASSVALETSGSYEQYF.

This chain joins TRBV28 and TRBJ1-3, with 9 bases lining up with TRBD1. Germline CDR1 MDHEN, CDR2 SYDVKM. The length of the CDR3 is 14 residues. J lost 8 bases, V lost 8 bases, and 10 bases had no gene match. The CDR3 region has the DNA TGTGCCAGCTCGACAAGGGACAGGGTGTACACCATATATTTT. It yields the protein CASSTRDRVYTIYF.